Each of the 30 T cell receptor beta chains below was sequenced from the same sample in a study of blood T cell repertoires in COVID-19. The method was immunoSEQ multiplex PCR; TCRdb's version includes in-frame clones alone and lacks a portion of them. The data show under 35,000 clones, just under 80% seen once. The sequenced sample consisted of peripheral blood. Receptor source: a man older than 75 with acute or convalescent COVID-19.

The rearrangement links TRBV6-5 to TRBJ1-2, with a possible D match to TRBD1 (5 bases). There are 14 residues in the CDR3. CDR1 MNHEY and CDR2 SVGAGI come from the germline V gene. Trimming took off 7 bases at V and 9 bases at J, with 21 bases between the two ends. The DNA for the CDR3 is TGTGCCAGCAAGCAGGGAGGCGGGTATAGTAGCTACACCTTC. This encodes CASKQGGGYSSYTF.

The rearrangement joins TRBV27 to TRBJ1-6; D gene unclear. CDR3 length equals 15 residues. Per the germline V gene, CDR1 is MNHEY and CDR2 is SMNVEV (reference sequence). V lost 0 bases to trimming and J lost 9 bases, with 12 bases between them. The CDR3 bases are TGTGCCAGCAGTTTATCTAGAACCCTCTCTTCACCCCTCCACTTT. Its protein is CASSLSRTLSSPLHF.

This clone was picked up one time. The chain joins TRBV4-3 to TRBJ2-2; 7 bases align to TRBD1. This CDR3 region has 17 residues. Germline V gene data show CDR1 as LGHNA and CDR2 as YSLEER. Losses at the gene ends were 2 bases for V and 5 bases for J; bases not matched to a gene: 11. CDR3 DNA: TGCGCCAGCAGCCAAATATCCAAGAAGGGGGCAACCGGGGAGCTGTTTTTT. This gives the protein CASSQISKKGATGELFF.

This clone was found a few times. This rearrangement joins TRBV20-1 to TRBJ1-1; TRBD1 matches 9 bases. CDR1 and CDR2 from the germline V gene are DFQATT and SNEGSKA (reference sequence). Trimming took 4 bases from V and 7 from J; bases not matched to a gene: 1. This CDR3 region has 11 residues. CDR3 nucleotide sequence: TGCAGTGCTAAGGGACAGGGTGAAGCTTTCTTT. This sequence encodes CSAKGQGEAFF.

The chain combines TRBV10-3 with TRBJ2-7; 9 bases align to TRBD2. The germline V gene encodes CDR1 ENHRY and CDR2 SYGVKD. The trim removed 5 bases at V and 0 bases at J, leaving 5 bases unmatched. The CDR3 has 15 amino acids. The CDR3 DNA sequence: TGTGCCATCAGTAAAAGCGGGGGGAGCTCCTACGAGCAGTACTTC. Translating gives CAISKSGGSSYEQYF.

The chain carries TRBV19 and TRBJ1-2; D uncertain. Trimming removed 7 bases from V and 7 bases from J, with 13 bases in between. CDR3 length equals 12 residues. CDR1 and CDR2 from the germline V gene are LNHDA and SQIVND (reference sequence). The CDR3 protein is CASTPLLGGYTF. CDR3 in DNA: TGTGCCAGTACCCCGCTCCTAGGTGGCTACACCTTC.

CDR3 nucleotides: TGCGCCAGCAGCCCTAGCGGATACACAGATACGCAGTATTTT. Protein product: CASSPSGYTDTQYF. This chain links TRBV4-1 with TRBJ2-3; TRBD2 agrees at 7 bases. The trim removed 4 bases at V and 2 bases at J, leaving 3 bases unmatched. Germline V gene lookup returns CDR1 MGHRA and CDR2 YSYEKL. The CDR3 spans 14 residues.

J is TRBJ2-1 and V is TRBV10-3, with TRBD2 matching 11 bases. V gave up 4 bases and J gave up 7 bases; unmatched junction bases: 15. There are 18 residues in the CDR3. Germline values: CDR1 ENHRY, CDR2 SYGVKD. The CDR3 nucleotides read TGTGCCATCAGTGGAGGGACTAGCGGTCCCGGACCCAGTAATGAGCAGTTCTTC. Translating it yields CAISGGTSGPGPSNEQFF.

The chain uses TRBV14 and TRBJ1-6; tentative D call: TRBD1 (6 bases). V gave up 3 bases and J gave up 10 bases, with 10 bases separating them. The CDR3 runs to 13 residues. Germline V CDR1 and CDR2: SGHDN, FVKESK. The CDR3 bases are TGTGCCAGCAGCCACCAGGGGCGATCACCCCTCCACTTT. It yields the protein CASSHQGRSPLHF.

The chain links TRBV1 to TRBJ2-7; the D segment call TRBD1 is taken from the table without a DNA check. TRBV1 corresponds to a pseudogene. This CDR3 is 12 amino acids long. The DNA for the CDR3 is TGCACCAGCAGCCAAGATCAGGACGAGCAGTACTTC. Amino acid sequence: CTSSQDQDEQYF.

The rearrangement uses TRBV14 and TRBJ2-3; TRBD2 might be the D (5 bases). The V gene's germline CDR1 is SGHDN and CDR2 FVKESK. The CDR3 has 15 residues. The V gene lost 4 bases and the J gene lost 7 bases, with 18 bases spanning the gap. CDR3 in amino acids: CASSLRELGGNTQYF. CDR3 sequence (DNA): TGTGCCAGCAGCCTAAGGGAATTAGGAGGAAATACGCAGTATTTT.

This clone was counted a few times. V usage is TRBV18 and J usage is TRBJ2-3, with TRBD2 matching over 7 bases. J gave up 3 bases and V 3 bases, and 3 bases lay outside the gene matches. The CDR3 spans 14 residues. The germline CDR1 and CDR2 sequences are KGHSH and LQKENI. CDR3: CASSPGLGTDTQYF. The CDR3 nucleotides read TGTGCCAGCTCACCCGGACTAGGTACAGATACGCAGTATTTT.

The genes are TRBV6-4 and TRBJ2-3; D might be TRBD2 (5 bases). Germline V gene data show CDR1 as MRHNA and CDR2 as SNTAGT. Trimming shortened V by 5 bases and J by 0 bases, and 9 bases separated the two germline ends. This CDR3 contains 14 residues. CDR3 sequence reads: CASSIAQSTDTQYF. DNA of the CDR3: TGTGCCAGCAGTATAGCGCAAAGCACAGATACGCAGTATTTT.

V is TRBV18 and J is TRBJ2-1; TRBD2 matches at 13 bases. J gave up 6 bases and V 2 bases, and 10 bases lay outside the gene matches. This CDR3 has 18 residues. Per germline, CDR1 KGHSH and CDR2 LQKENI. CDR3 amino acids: CASSPYTPTSGGANEQFF. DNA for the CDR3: TGTGCCAGCTCACCATACACTCCTACTAGCGGGGGGGCCAATGAGCAGTTCTTC.

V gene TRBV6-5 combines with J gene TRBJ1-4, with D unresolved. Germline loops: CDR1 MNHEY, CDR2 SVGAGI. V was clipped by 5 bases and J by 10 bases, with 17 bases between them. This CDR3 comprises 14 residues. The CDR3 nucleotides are TGTGCCAGCAGTCAACCCCCACTCGAGAGAAAACTGTTTTTT. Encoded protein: CASSQPPLERKLFF.

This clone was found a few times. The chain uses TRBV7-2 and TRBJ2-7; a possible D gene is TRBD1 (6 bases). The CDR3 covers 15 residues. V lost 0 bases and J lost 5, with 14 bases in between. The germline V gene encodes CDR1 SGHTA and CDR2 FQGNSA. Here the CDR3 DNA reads TGTGCCAGCAGCTTAGCGGGCGCAGGGGTTGACGAGCAGTACTTC. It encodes CASSLAGAGVDEQYF. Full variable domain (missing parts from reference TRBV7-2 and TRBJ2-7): GAGVSQSPSNKVTEKGKDVELRCDPISGHTALYWYRQSLGQGLEFLIYFQGNSAPDKSGLPSDRFSAERTGGSVSTLTIQRTQQEDSAVYLCASSLAGAGVDEQYFGPGTRLTVT.

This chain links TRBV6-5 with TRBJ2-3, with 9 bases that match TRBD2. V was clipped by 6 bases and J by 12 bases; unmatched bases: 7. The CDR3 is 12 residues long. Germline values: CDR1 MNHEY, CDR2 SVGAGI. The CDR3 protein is CASSPAGTSQYF. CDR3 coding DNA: TGTGCCAGCAGCCCCGCCGGGACTAGCCAGTATTTT.

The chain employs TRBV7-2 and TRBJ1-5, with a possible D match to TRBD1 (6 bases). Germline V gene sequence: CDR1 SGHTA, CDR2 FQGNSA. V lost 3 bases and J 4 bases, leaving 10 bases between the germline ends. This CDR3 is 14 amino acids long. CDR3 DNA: TGTGCCAGCAGCTTGGACAGCAGTAATCAGCCCCAGCATTTT. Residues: CASSLDSSNQPQHF.

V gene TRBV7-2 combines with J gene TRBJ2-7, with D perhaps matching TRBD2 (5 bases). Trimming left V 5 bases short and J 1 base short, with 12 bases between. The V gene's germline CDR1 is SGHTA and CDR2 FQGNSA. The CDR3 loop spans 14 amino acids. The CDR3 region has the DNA TGTGCCAGCAGCCCCAGCCGGGGATCCTACGAGCAGTACTTC. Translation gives CASSPSRGSYEQYF.

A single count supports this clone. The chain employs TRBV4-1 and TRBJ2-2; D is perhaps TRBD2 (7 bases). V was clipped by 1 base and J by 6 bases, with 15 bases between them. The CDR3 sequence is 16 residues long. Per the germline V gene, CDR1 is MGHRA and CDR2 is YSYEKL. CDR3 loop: CASSQVWGGLSGELFF. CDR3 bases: TGCGCCAGCAGCCAAGTTTGGGGGGGCTTGTCCGGGGAGCTGTTTTTT.

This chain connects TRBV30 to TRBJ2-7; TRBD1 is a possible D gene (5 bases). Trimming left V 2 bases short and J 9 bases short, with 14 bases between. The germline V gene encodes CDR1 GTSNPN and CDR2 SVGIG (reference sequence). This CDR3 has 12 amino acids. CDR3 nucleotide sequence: TGTGCCTGGAGTTCTCCGACAGCCGGGCAGTACTTC. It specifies CAWSSPTAGQYF.

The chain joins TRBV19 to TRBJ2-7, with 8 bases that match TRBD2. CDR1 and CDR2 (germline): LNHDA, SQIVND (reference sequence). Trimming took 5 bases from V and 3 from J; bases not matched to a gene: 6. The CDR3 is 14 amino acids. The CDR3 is CASSSSGGGYEQYF. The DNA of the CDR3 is TGTGCCAGTAGTTCAAGCGGGGGAGGCTACGAGCAGTACTTC. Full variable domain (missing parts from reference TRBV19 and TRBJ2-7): DGGITQSPKYLFRKEGQNVTLSCEQNLNHDAMYWYRQDPGQGLRLIYYSQIVNDFQKGDIAEGYSVSREKKESFPLTVTSAQKNPTAFYLCASSSSGGGYEQYFGPGTRLTVT.

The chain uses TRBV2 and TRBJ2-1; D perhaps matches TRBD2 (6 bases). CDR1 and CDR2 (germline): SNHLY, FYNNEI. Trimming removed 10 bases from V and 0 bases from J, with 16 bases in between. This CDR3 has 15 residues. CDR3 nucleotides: TGTGCCACCGCCGGAGGGCGGGGCTCCTACAATGAGCAGTTCTTC. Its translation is CATAGGRGSYNEQFF.

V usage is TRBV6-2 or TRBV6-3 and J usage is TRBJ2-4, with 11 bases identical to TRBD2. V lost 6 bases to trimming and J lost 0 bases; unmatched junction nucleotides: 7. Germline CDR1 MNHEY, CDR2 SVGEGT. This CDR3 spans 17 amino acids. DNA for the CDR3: TGTGCCAGCAGCCCGGGACTAGCGGTAATAGCCAAAAACATTCAGTACTTC. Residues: CASSPGLAVIAKNIQYF.

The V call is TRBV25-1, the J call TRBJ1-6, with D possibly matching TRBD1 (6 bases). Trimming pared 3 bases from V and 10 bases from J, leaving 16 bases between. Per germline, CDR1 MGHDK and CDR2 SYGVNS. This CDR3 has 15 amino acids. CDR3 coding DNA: TGTGCCAGCAGTGACACGCGGCAGGGGAACTCACCCCTCCACTTT. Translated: CASSDTRQGNSPLHF.

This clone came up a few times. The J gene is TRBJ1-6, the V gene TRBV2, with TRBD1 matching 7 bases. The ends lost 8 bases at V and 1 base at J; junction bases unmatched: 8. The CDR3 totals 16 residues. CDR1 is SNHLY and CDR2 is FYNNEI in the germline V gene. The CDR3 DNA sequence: TGTGCCAGCCAACGCCAACAGGGGTCCTATAATTCACCCCTCCACTTT. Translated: CASQRQQGSYNSPLHF.

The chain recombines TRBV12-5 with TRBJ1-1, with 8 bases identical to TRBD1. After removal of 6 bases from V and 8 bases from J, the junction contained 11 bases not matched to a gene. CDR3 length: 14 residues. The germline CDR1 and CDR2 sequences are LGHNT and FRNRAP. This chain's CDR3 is CASGSRGQIPEAFF. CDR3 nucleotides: TGTGCTAGTGGCAGCAGGGGGCAAATCCCCGAAGCTTTCTTT.

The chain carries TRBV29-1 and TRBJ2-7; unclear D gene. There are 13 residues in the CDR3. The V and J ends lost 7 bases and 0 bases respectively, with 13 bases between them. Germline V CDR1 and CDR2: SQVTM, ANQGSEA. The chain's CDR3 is CSAQADTSYEQYF. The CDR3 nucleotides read TGCAGCGCCCAGGCCGATACCTCCTACGAGCAGTACTTC.

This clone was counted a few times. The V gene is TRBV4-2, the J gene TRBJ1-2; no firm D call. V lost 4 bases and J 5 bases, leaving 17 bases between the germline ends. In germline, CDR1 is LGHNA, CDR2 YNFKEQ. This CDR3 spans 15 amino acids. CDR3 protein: CASSPRLLTAYGYTF. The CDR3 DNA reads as TGTGCCAGCAGCCCCCGTCTTCTAACAGCTTATGGCTACACCTTC.

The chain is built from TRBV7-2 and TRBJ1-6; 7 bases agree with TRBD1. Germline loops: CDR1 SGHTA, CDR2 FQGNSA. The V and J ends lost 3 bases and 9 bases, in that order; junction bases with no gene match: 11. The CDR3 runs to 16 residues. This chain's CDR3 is CASSFGRGQGSSPLHF. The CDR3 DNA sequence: TGTGCCAGCAGCTTTGGAAGGGGGCAGGGCAGTTCACCCCTCCACTTT.